The 17 T cell receptor beta chains below were found in one sample sequenced in a study of shared clonotypes between healthy human individuals. TCRdb's table, derived via immunoSEQ multiplex PCR, lists solely in-frame clones and lacks some. The sample lists 2 million to 2.5 million clones; 85% to 95% were seen once. The sample consisted of naive CD4+ T cells from PBMCs. Subset specified: CD45RA+ positively selected. These receptors were collected from a man aged 18 to 29 in good health. Some clones in this sample may be carry-over from other donors' samples.

This clone was counted between two and nine times. This chain joins TRBV2 and TRBJ2-5, with a possible D match to TRBD2 (6 bases). Between the trimmed V and J ends, which lost 8 bases and 5 bases, there was a span of 21 bases. CDR3 length equals 15 residues. Germline assignment: CDR1 SNHLY and CDR2 FYNNEI. CDR3: CASGSVGGRRETQYF. CDR3 coding DNA: TGTGCCAGCGGGTCTGTTGGAGGGCGTCGGGAGACCCAGTACTTC.

The V call is TRBV5-1, the J call TRBJ2-1, with 8 nucleotides matching TRBD2. Trimming removed 5 bases from V and 5 bases from J; junction bases left unmatched: 12. This CDR3 is 16 amino acids long. The germline gives CDR1 SGHRS, CDR2 YFSETQ. In nucleotides, the CDR3 is TGCGCCAGCAGGAGTCTAGCGGGCGGCCTTAACAATGAGCAGTTCTTC. Translated: CASRSLAGGLNNEQFF.

The chain carries TRBV7-3 and TRBJ2-1, with D unclear. This CDR3 comprises 12 residues. The germline gives CDR1 SGHTA, CDR2 FQGTGA. The V end was cut by 5 bases, the J end by 7 bases, with 9 bases between. The CDR3 reads CASSATGNEQFF. CDR3 sequence (DNA): TGTGCCAGCAGCGCGACCGGAAATGAGCAGTTCTTC.

The rearrangement uses TRBV6-6 and TRBJ2-7; tentatively, D is TRBD2 (6 bases). Germline lookup yields CDR1 MNHNY and CDR2 SVGAGI (reference sequence). V gave up 0 bases and J gave up 4 bases, with 10 bases separating them. The CDR3 runs 14 residues. For the CDR3, the DNA is TGTGCCAGCAGTTACTCCGGGACTGGTTACGAGCAGTACTTC. It is translated as CASSYSGTGYEQYF.

This clone has a handful of counts. This specimen includes other DNA sequences encoding the same CDR3. V usage is TRBV7-8 and J usage is TRBJ2-5; D ambiguous. Trimming left V 1 base short and J 4 bases short, with 1 base between. This CDR3 region has 11 residues. Germline V gene lookup returns CDR1 SGHVS and CDR2 FQNEAQ. Written as DNA, the CDR3 is TGTGCCAGCAGCTTAGTAGAGACCCAGTACTTC. The encoded protein is CASSLVETQYF.

The chain is built from TRBV28 and TRBJ1-3, with 7 bases identical to TRBD1. The germline V gene has CDR1 MDHEN and CDR2 SYDVKM. This CDR3 has 15 amino acids. V dropped 7 bases and J dropped 2; count of bases not matched to a gene: 8. CDR3 sequence (DNA): TGTGCCAGCAACACAGGGGCTGCTACTGGAAACACCATATATTTT. Translated, it gives CASNTGAATGNTIYF.

This chain connects TRBV7-6 to TRBJ2-1; 8 bases match TRBD1. Germline CDR1 is SGHVS and CDR2 is FNYEAQ. The J segment lost 2 bases and the V segment lost 3 bases, leaving 9 bases of the junction unmatched. CDR3 length equals 17 residues. The CDR3, as DNA: TGTGCCAGCAGCTTGGCTGGGGCAGGGGGCGCCTACAATGAGCAGTTCTTC. Translation: CASSLAGAGGAYNEQFF.

The chain recombines TRBV6-1 with TRBJ1-4; D ambiguous. The CDR3 is 14 amino acids. The V end was cut by 6 bases, the J end by 0 bases, with 8 bases between. Germline V CDR1 and CDR2: MNHNS, SASEGT. This chain's CDR3 is CASRGLATNEKLFF. CDR3 in DNA: TGTGCCAGCAGAGGATTAGCAACTAATGAAAAACTGTTTTTT.

J is TRBJ2-7 and V is TRBV5-1, with D hard to call. Germline lookup yields CDR1 SGHRS and CDR2 YFSETQ. V dropped 0 bases and J dropped 1 base, with 14 bases sitting between them. The CDR3 is 16 residues long. The CDR3 coding sequence is TGCGCCAGCAGCTTGGCCGGAAGATACGGGTCCTACGAGCAGTACTTC. This gives the protein CASSLAGRYGSYEQYF.

This clone came up once. This rearrangement joins TRBV7-2 to TRBJ1-5; a weak D match, TRBD1 (6 bases). V lost 5 bases and J lost 7, with 15 bases in between. The germline V gene has CDR1 SGHTA and CDR2 FQGNSA. The CDR3 covers 14 residues. The DNA for the CDR3 is TGTGCCAGCAGCCTCACAGGGTACAGCCAGCCCCAGCATTTT. This translates into CASSLTGYSQPQHF.

As for this clone: This sample includes further DNA sequences coding for the same CDR3. The chain is built from TRBV28 and TRBJ2-1; maybe TRBD1 (5 bases). V lost 2 bases, J lost 8 bases, and 7 bases lay in between. This CDR3 region has 12 residues. The germline V gene has CDR1 MDHEN and CDR2 SYDVKM. As DNA, the CDR3 is TGTGCCAGCAGTTTACTAGGGGATGAGCAGTTCTTC. Amino acid sequence: CASSLLGDEQFF. Complete variable domain (other parts from reference TRBV28 and TRBJ2-1): DVKVTQSSRYLVKRTGEKVFLECVQDMDHENMFWYRQDPGLGLRLIYFSYDVKMKEKGDIPEGYSVSREKKERFSLILESASTNQTSMYLCASSLLGDEQFFGPGTRLTVL.

CDR3 nucleotides: TGTGCCAGCAGCAAAGCATGGGGGGCCCTCTATGGCTACACCTTC. Translated, it gives CASSKAWGALYGYTF. This sequence joins TRBV21-1 and TRBJ1-2. TRBV21-1 is given as a pseudogene. The CDR3 length is 15 residues.

The gene calls are TRBV30 and TRBJ2-7; 7 positions match TRBD1. V lost 2 bases to trimming and J lost 5 bases; unmatched junction nucleotides: 15. The CDR3 is 16 residues long. From germline, CDR1 is GTSNPN and CDR2 SVGIG (reference sequence). CDR3 DNA sequence: TGTGCCTGGAGTTCGATCAGAGACTCTGACAGGGACGAGCAGTACTTC. It encodes CAWSSIRDSDRDEQYF.

The chain uses TRBV5-4 and TRBJ2-3; tentative D call: TRBD2 (6 bases). The CDR3 is 16 amino acids. Germline V gene sequence: CDR1 SGHNT, CDR2 YYREEE (reference sequence). V lost 7 bases and J 4 bases, leaving 22 bases between the germline ends. CDR3 residues: CASRPGTHAGSDTQYF. Here the CDR3 DNA reads TGTGCCAGCCGCCCCGGGACTCACGCCGGGTCAGATACGCAGTATTTT.

The rearrangement links TRBV5-1 to TRBJ1-3; 10 nucleotides line up with TRBD1. The trim removed 3 bases at V and 0 bases at J, leaving 9 bases unmatched. The CDR3 consists of 18 residues. Germline loops: CDR1 SGHRS, CDR2 YFSETQ. The CDR3 here is CASSWGTGVGSSGNTIYF. In DNA, the CDR3 is TGCGCCAGCAGCTGGGGGACAGGGGTGGGATCCTCTGGAAACACCATATATTTT.

With respect to this clone: The sample contains more than one DNA sequence encoding this CDR3. This chain connects TRBV5-1 to TRBJ2-1; 9 bases are a match to TRBD2. V gave up 4 bases and J gave up 7 bases; unmatched junction bases: 12. Germline V gives CDR1 SGHRS, CDR2 YFSETQ. The CDR3 has 16 amino acids. CDR3 loop: CASSLAVAGVGNEQFF. The CDR3 DNA is TGCGCCAGCAGCCTCGCCGTAGCGGGAGTAGGGAATGAGCAGTTCTTC.

The rearrangement uses TRBV27 and TRBJ2-7; 7 positions match TRBD1. Per the germline V gene, CDR1 is MNHEY and CDR2 is SMNVEV (reference sequence). The CDR3 is 15 amino acids. Unmatched junction bases numbered 10, after V lost 6 bases and J lost 2 bases. CDR3 nucleotide sequence: TGTGCCAGCAGCCGTCTCGGACAGGCCCCCTACGAGCAGTACTTC. This gives the protein CASSRLGQAPYEQYF.